This T cell receptor beta chain was identified during a study of T cell repertoires in aging, cancer and after chemotherapy. About the study: Donors were grouped into six age bands spanning 30 or younger through 70 or older. Roughly 9.1 million TCR reads were in the whole dataset.

With 4 bases clipped from V and 7 bases from J, the junction kept 11 bases outside the gene matches. CDR3 length equals 16 residues. Germline V CDR1 and CDR2: SGHNT, YYREEE (reference sequence). This clonotype is labeled large. Its cognate antigen is unknown. Peripheral blood genomic DNA, not sorted cells or RNA, was the template. TRB rearrangements spanning V, D and J were amplified using mixed TRB-A/B primers. Each CDR3 protein is one row after TCRdb ran MiXCR on the multiplex PCR reads. The repertoire holds roughly 890 distinct CDR3 sequences, with about a quarter as singletons. Findings and caveats of the study: In cancer patients, declining TCR diversity with age involved lost richness and lost evenness. Across the chemotherapy interval, each cancer cohort showed higher median generation probability, suggesting thymic rebound.

The sequencing sample was made of blood. The clonotype originates from a human donor with a solid tumor. V is TRBV5-4 and J is TRBJ2-1, with 10 bases identical to TRBD1. The DNA of the CDR3 is TGTGCCAGCAGCCCCGATCGACAGGGGGCGGCTAATGAGCAGTTCTTC. Residues: CASSPDRQGAANEQFF.